This T cell receptor (beta chain) derives from a study of cytotoxic CD8 clonotypes in ibrutinib-treated CLL. Across the whole study: Collecting the response samples happened after a median 12 months of treatment, with a range of 6 to 36. General study points: Circulating CD8+ T-cell counts were tracked by baseline clonality, which exceeded that of age-matched healthy donors. Lymph node repertoires were not studied, and sampling times were unmatched.

TCRdb keeps only in-frame clones here, not all; method: immunoSEQ multiplex PCR. The sample lists 35,000 to 55,000 clones; 60% to 80% were seen once. Remarks on this clone: The antigen remains undetermined.

There are 17 residues in the CDR3. V was shortened by 0 bases and J by 0 bases, with 12 bases between the two germline ends. The germline gives CDR1 SGHTS, CDR2 YDEGEE. The rearrangement joins TRBV5-8 to TRBJ1-4; D is undetermined. This sequence originates from a human donor with chronic lymphocytic leukemia. Sequencing was performed on PBMCs, taken after 12 months of ibrutinib treatment. The CDR3 DNA reads as TGTGCCAGCAGCTTGGGGGTCTGGGCATCAACTAATGAAAAACTGTTTTTT. It specifies CASSLGVWASTNEKLFF. Based on the CDR3 plus reference TRBV5-8 and TRBJ1-4, the full variable domain is EAGVTQSPTHLIKTRGQQATLRCSPISGHTSVYWYQQALGLGLQFLLWYDEGEERNRGNFPPRFSGRQFPNYSSELNVNALELEDSALYLCASSLGVWASTNEKLFFGSGTQLSVL.